The 25 T cell receptor beta chains given below trace back to one sample, sequenced in a study of blood T cell repertoires in COVID-19. Assay: immunoSEQ multiplex PCR; the TCRdb copy retains only in-frame clones and omits some. This table holds about 310,000 clones, approximately 86% found once. Sequencing input: peripheral blood. These receptor sequences come from a man between 18 and 35 years old with active or convalescent COVID-19.

This clone was recorded once. V and J are TRBV6-5 and TRBJ1-4; D unresolved. The V and J ends lost 8 bases and 0 bases respectively, with 7 bases between them. The CDR3 extends over 13 amino acids. CDR1 is MNHEY and CDR2 is SVGAGI in the germline V gene. The CDR3 region is CASCRTTNEKLFF. The CDR3 coding sequence is TGTGCCAGCTGCAGGACAACTAATGAAAAACTGTTTTTT.

V and J are TRBV19 and TRBJ1-3; D is possibly TRBD1 (5 bases). The CDR3 has 14 residues. Trimming removed 8 bases from V and 9 bases from J, with 20 bases in between. Looked up from germline, CDR1 is LNHDA and CDR2 is SQIVND (reference sequence). The CDR3 region has the DNA TGTGCCAGTGTTCCGGGACTGCGTCCTGGCACCATATATTTT. Its translation is CASVPGLRPGTIYF.

The genes are TRBV7-3 and TRBJ2-3; 9 bases agree with TRBD1. After removal of 5 bases from V and 5 bases from J, the junction contained 11 bases not matched to a gene. Per the germline V gene, CDR1 is SGHTA and CDR2 is FQGTGA. CDR3 size: 16 residues. CDR3 DNA sequence: TGTGCCAGCAGCAATACCGGGACAGGGACGAGAGATACGCAGTATTTT. It translates to CASSNTGTGTRDTQYF.

The chain joins TRBV6-5 to TRBJ1-2, with TRBD1 matching over 8 bases. The CDR3 loop spans 15 amino acids. Germline V CDR1 and CDR2: MNHEY, SVGAGI. The junction had 9 bases not matched to a gene; V was cut back by 5 bases and J by 4 bases. The CDR3 here is CASSLTPQGAYGYTF. In nucleotides, the CDR3 is TGTGCCAGCAGTCTTACCCCCCAGGGGGCCTATGGCTACACCTTC.

Written as DNA, the CDR3 is TGTGCCAGCAGCGAAGGACAGGGGGCTCCCTATGGCTACACCTTC. It translates to CASSEGQGAPYGYTF. The chain recombines TRBV9 with TRBJ1-2; TRBD1 aligns across 11 bases. CDR1 and CDR2 from the germline V gene are SGDLS and YYNGEE. This CDR3 contains 15 residues. Trimming cost V 3 bases and J 4 bases; bases outside gene matches: 5. Using reference TRBV9 and TRBJ1-2 for the parts outside the CDR3, the full variable domain is DSGVTQTPKHLITATGQRVTLRCSPRSGDLSVYWYQQSLDQGLQFLIQYYNGEERAKGNILERFSAQQFPDLHSELNLSSLELGDSALYFCASSEGQGAPYGYTFGSGTRLTVV.

The rearrangement uses TRBV7-6 and TRBJ2-5, with a weak D call TRBD2 (5 bases). The CDR3 is made up of 16 amino acids. V lost 1 base, J lost 1 base, and 13 bases lay in between. Per germline, CDR1 SGHVS and CDR2 FNYEAQ. CDR3 DNA: TGTGCCAGCAGCTTAGACTCCCTCGGACTCCAAGAGACCCAGTACTTC. It yields the protein CASSLDSLGLQETQYF.

As concerns this clone: The same CDR3 is also encoded by other DNA sequences in this sample. As DNA, the CDR3 is TGCGCCAGCAGCTTACAGGGACCCCAAGAGACCCAGTACTTC. It translates to CASSLQGPQETQYF. The chain employs TRBV5-1 and TRBJ2-5; the D gene is possibly TRBD1 (6 bases). V lost 2 bases to trimming and J lost 1 base, with 9 bases between them. Germline V gene sequence: CDR1 SGHRS, CDR2 YFSETQ. CDR3 length: 14 amino acids. The full variable domain, in which reference TRBV5-1 and TRBJ2-5 provide the parts outside the CDR3, is KAGVTQTPRYLIKTRGQQVTLSCSPISGHRSVSWYQQTPGQGLQFLFEYFSETQRNKGNFPGRFSGRQFSNSRSEMNVSTLELGDSALYLCASSLQGPQETQYFGPGTRLLVL.

The chain uses TRBV6-5 and TRBJ1-2; D may be TRBD1 (5 bases). CDR3 size: 16 residues. The V gene lost 4 bases and the J gene lost 8 bases, with 23 bases spanning the gap. CDR1 and CDR2 (germline): MNHEY, SVGAGI. The CDR3 DNA sequence: TGTGCCAGCAGTTTATCGATTACAGGCCCAGCTGGCGGCTACACCTTC. Its translation is CASSLSITGPAGGYTF.

This chain links TRBV7-9 with TRBJ2-1; 9 bases match TRBD1. CDR1 SEHNR and CDR2 FQNEAQ come from the germline V gene (reference sequence). Trimming took 5 bases from V and 4 from J; bases not matched to a gene: 12. There are 17 residues in the CDR3. Here the CDR3 reads CASSNAPGTGLYNEQFF. The CDR3, as DNA: TGTGCCAGCAGCAACGCTCCCGGGACAGGGCTATACAATGAGCAGTTCTTC.

V and J are TRBV6-1 and TRBJ1-2, with TRBD1 matching 10 bases. V was clipped by 3 bases and J by 4 bases; unmatched bases: 5. The germline CDR1 and CDR2 sequences are MNHNS and SASEGT. The CDR3 has 15 residues. CDR3 DNA: TGTGCCAGCAGTGACGACAGGGGGCTGGGCTATGGCTACACCTTC. Protein sequence: CASSDDRGLGYGYTF.

V and J are TRBV29-1 and TRBJ2-5; D is uncertain. In germline, CDR1 is SQVTM, CDR2 ANQGSEA. V lost 2 bases and J 5 bases, leaving 12 bases between the germline ends. The CDR3 extends over 13 amino acids. Written as DNA, the CDR3 is TGCAGCGTTGAATATGAAGCGTGGGAGACCCAGTACTTC. Translation: CSVEYEAWETQYF.

CDR3 in DNA: TGTGCCAGCAGCCAAGATCTGGGAGGCGGTGGCTACACCTTC. It translates to CASSQDLGGGGYTF. V is TRBV3-1 (or the pseudogene TRBV3-2) and J is TRBJ1-2; no reliable D call. The CDR3 consists of 14 residues. V lost 0 bases and J 7 bases, leaving 12 bases between the germline ends. Germline CDR1 LGHDT, CDR2 YNNKEL (reference sequence).

This clone was detected only once. DNA for the CDR3: TGTGCCAGCAGCCGCTGGGGACAGGGGAGTGAAAAACTGTTTTTT. It is translated as CASSRWGQGSEKLFF. The rearrangement joins TRBV7-8 to TRBJ1-4; 10 positions agree with TRBD1. The trim removed 5 bases at V and 7 bases at J, leaving 7 bases unmatched. Germline CDR1 reads SGHVS; CDR2 reads FQNEAQ. The CDR3 covers 15 residues. Variable domain in full (rest from reference TRBV7-8 and TRBJ1-4): GAGVSQSPRYKVAKRGQDVALRCDPISGHVSLFWYQQALGQGPEFLTYFQNEAQLDKSGLPSDRFFAERPEGSVSTLKIQRTQQEDSAVYLCASSRWGQGSEKLFFGSGTQLSVL.

This chain uses TRBV4-1 with TRBJ1-6; D remains ambiguous. The V gene's germline CDR1 is MGHRA and CDR2 YSYEKL. V was trimmed by 0 bases and J by 8 bases, leaving 14 bases between them. The CDR3 length is 16 residues. The CDR3 DNA sequence: TGCGCCAGCAGCCAAGATCAACAGCCAGGATATTCACCCCTCCACTTT. Its protein is CASSQDQQPGYSPLHF.

The chain joins TRBV5-1 to TRBJ1-2, with TRBD1 matching over 7 bases. Germline CDR1 and CDR2: SGHRS and YFSETQ. The V gene end was trimmed by 4 bases and the J gene end by 8 bases; junction bases not matched to a gene: 2. The CDR3 contains 11 residues. The CDR3 DNA sequence: TGCGCCAGCAGCGACAGGGCGGGCTACACCTTC. Its translation: CASSDRAGYTF.

The V call is TRBV9, the J call TRBJ2-1; 8 bases fit TRBD2. Germline CDR1 SGDLS, CDR2 YYNGEE. After removal of 0 bases from V and 0 bases from J, the junction contained 5 bases not matched to a gene. There are 17 residues in the CDR3. The CDR3 DNA sequence: TGTGCCAGCAGCGTAGGGTTGGGGACTAGCTCCTACAATGAGCAGTTCTTC. It yields the protein CASSVGLGTSSYNEQFF.

This chain uses TRBV5-1 with TRBJ2-1; possibly TRBD1 for D (5 bases). The CDR3 consists of 12 residues. Between the trimmed V and J ends, which lost 1 base and 9 bases, there was a span of 8 bases. CDR1 is SGHRS and CDR2 is YFSETQ in the germline V gene. Written as DNA, the CDR3 is TGCGCCAGCAGCTTGACAGGTGGTGAGCAGTTCTTC. Residues: CASSLTGGEQFF.

The chain is built from TRBV6-5 and TRBJ2-3; D is possibly TRBD1 (6 bases). CDR1 MNHEY and CDR2 SVGAGI come from the germline V gene. Trimming took off 6 bases at V and 7 bases at J, with 14 bases between the two ends. The CDR3 is 13 amino acids. The CDR3 nucleotides are TGTGCCAGCAGGAGGACAGTCCCCAATACGCAGTATTTT. Protein product: CASRRTVPNTQYF.

The V call is TRBV4-3, the J call TRBJ2-2; 12 positions agree with TRBD2. CDR1 and CDR2 (germline): LGHNA, YSLEER. The CDR3 sequence is 16 residues long. V shed 0 bases, J shed 9 bases, and the junction held 5 bases outside the gene matches. CDR3 DNA sequence: TGCGCCAGCAGCCAAGATCTAGCGGGGGGGCCCCGGGAGCTGTTTTTT. Translated: CASSQDLAGGPRELFF.

This chain uses TRBV4-3 with TRBJ2-7; 13 nucleotides line up with TRBD2. CDR3 length: 15 amino acids. Per germline, CDR1 LGHNA and CDR2 YSLEER. V lost 0 bases to trimming and J lost 6 bases; unmatched junction nucleotides: 2. CDR3 region: CASSQERLAGGEQYF. The CDR3 bases are TGCGCCAGCAGCCAAGAACGACTAGCGGGGGGCGAGCAGTACTTC.

CDR3 sequence: CASSPKQKQMNTEAFF. The CDR3 DNA reads TGTGCCAGCTCACCAAAACAGAAACAAATGAACACTGAAGCTTTCTTT. This chain joins TRBV18 and TRBJ1-1; no reliable D call. This CDR3 is built from 16 residues. Trimming pared 2 bases from V and 0 bases from J, leaving 13 bases between. Germline V gene data show CDR1 as KGHSH and CDR2 as LQKENI.

The genes are TRBV3-1 (or the pseudogene TRBV3-2) and TRBJ2-7, with D possibly being TRBD1 (6 bases). Germline assignment: CDR1 LGHDT and CDR2 YNNKEL (reference sequence). With 8 bases removed from V and 0 bases from J, the gap between germline ends came to 11 bases. The CDR3 loop spans 13 amino acids. This chain's CDR3 is CASGTLGSYEQYF. CDR3 in DNA: TGTGCCAGCGGGACACTGGGCTCCTACGAGCAGTACTTC.

This clone was counted once. The V and J genes are TRBV21-1 and TRBJ1-4. TRBV21-1 is reported as a pseudogene. There are 14 residues in the CDR3. CDR3 DNA: TGTGCCAGCAGCGGGGGAGGAGGGTGTGAAAAACTGTTTTTT. Its protein product is CASSGGGGCEKLFF.

In this sample, this clone turned up once. The rearrangement links TRBV27 to TRBJ1-5; a possible D gene is TRBD1 (6 bases). V gave up 2 bases and J gave up 1 base, with 9 bases separating them. CDR3 length equals 15 residues. CDR1 is MNHEY and CDR2 is SMNVEV in the germline V gene (reference sequence). The CDR3 loop reads CASSLNRVSNQPQHF. CDR3 DNA sequence: TGTGCCAGCAGTTTAAACAGGGTGAGCAATCAGCCCCAGCATTTT.

The V call is TRBV27, the J call TRBJ2-1; 8 bases are shared with TRBD2. The V segment lost 7 bases and the J segment 0 bases; nucleotides outside the gene matches: 11. Germline loops: CDR1 MNHEY, CDR2 SMNVEV (reference sequence). The CDR3 runs 17 residues. Here the CDR3 DNA reads TGTGCCAGCACCCCGTTAACGGGAGGGCCCTCCTACAATGAGCAGTTCTTC. Amino acids: CASTPLTGGPSYNEQFF.